This is a list of T cell receptor beta chains from one sample in a study of somatic mutations in cytotoxic T cells in rheumatoid arthritis. Clones were read by immunoSEQ multiplex PCR, and TCRdb kept only the in-frame ones, dropping some. Of under 25,000 clones in the sample, 80% to 90% were seen once. The specimen was CD8+ T cells sorted from blood. These receptors were taken from a man aged 40-55 years in good health. The CDR3 runs from the conserved cysteine through the conserved F or W. Each record gives: J gene, V gene, D gene, clone size, CDR3 DNA, CDR3 protein. A D gene is named only where the DNA matches it firmly. Clone size is given for some rows only: seen once, a few or many times, or a class if the clone is expanded.

j_call: TRBJ2-7
v_call: TRBV27
d_call: TRBD1
clone_size: NA
cdr3_nt: TGTGCCAGCAGTCCGAGTAGGGGGCCAAGGATTTACGAGCAGTACTTC
cdr3_aa: CASSPSRGPRIYEQYF

j_call: TRBJ2-2
v_call: TRBV28
d_call: NA
clone_size: NA
cdr3_nt: TGTGCCAGCGGGAACTACAGGGTACCCGGGGAGCTGTTTTTT
cdr3_aa: CASGNYRVPGELFF

j_call: TRBJ2-2
v_call: TRBV4-1
d_call: NA
clone_size: NA
cdr3_nt: TGCGCCAGCAGCCCCGGCGCAGGTACCGGGGAGCTGTTTTTT
cdr3_aa: CASSPGAGTGELFF

j_call: TRBJ2-1
v_call: TRBV27
d_call: TRBD2
clone_size: few
cdr3_nt: TGTGCCAGCAGTTTTCTGCGGGAGGCTGGGAATGAGCAGTTCTTC
cdr3_aa: CASSFLREAGNEQFF

j_call: TRBJ2-1
v_call: TRBV6-1
d_call: TRBD1
clone_size: NA
cdr3_nt: TGTGCCAGCAGTGCAACAGGGGCCGTTAGCTCCTACAATGAGCAGTTCTTC
cdr3_aa: CASSATGAVSSYNEQFF

j_call: TRBJ2-1
v_call: TRBV11-2
d_call: TRBD2
clone_size: NA
cdr3_nt: TGTGCCAGCAGCCCGAGGACTAGCGGGTTATACAATGAGCAGTTCTTC
cdr3_aa: CASSPRTSGLYNEQFF

j_call: TRBJ1-1
v_call: TRBV28
d_call: TRBD1
clone_size: NA
cdr3_nt: TGTGCCAGCAGTCCTCCCGGGACAGATTGGTCCCACACTGAAGCTTTCTTT
cdr3_aa: CASSPPGTDWSHTEAFF

j_call: TRBJ2-7
v_call: TRBV9
d_call: TRBD2
clone_size: NA
cdr3_nt: TGTGCCAGCAGCGCCGGGGGGACTACCTCCTACGAGCAGTACTTC
cdr3_aa: CASSAGGTTSYEQYF

j_call: TRBJ1-2
v_call: TRBV9
d_call: NA
clone_size: NA
cdr3_nt: TGTGCCAGCAGCGTAGAAGGTTTTGGCTACACCTTC
cdr3_aa: CASSVEGFGYTF

j_call: TRBJ1-1
v_call: TRBV28
d_call: NA
clone_size: NA
cdr3_nt: TGTGCCAGCAGTTTATTGGCGGGGGCGAACACTGAAGCTTTCTTT
cdr3_aa: CASSLLAGANTEAFF

j_call: TRBJ1-5
v_call: TRBV2
d_call: NA
clone_size: once
cdr3_nt: TGTGCCAGCAGAGGGGGAAGCAATCAGCCCCAGCATTTT
cdr3_aa: CASRGGSNQPQHF

j_call: TRBJ2-7
v_call: TRBV7-2
d_call: NA
clone_size: NA
cdr3_nt: TGTGCCAGCAAAGTGGACCGCGGCGGGTACGAGCAGTACTTC
cdr3_aa: CASKVDRGGYEQYF

j_call: TRBJ2-7
v_call: TRBV27
d_call: NA
clone_size: few
cdr3_nt: TGTGCCAGCAGTTTAGACAGTGGCGGGGCGCAGTACTTC
cdr3_aa: CASSLDSGGAQYF

j_call: TRBJ1-2
v_call: TRBV27
d_call: TRBD1
clone_size: NA
cdr3_nt: TGTGCCAGCAGGGGACAGGAGGCTTACTATGGCTACACCTTC
cdr3_aa: CASRGQEAYYGYTF

j_call: TRBJ2-1
v_call: TRBV28
d_call: NA
clone_size: NA
cdr3_nt: TGTGCCAGCAGTTTAGCGGCCCTTTACAATGAGCAGTTCTTC
cdr3_aa: CASSLAALYNEQFF

j_call: TRBJ2-1
v_call: TRBV11-3
d_call: TRBD2
clone_size: NA
cdr3_nt: TGTGCCAGCAGCCCTAGCGGGAGCGTATACAATGAGCAGTTCTTC
cdr3_aa: CASSPSGSVYNEQFF

j_call: TRBJ1-5
v_call: TRBV28
d_call: NA
clone_size: NA
cdr3_nt: TGTGCCATCGGAGGCCACACCGGGACGAATCAGCCCCAGCATTTT
cdr3_aa: CAIGGHTGTNQPQHF

j_call: TRBJ2-1
v_call: TRBV6-4
d_call: NA
clone_size: few
cdr3_nt: TGTGCCAGCAGTGAGAAGGGCGATTACAATGAGCAGTTCTTC
cdr3_aa: CASSEKGDYNEQFF

j_call: TRBJ1-5
v_call: TRBV4-2
d_call: TRBD1
clone_size: NA
cdr3_nt: TGTGCCAGCAGCCAAGATCAGGGGGGTCAGCCCCAGCATTTT
cdr3_aa: CASSQDQGGQPQHF

j_call: TRBJ2-4
v_call: TRBV18
d_call: NA
clone_size: NA
cdr3_nt: TGTGCCAGCTCACCGGGCACGAAGGCCAAAAACATTCAGTACTTC
cdr3_aa: CASSPGTKAKNIQYF

j_call: TRBJ2-2
v_call: TRBV7-2
d_call: NA
clone_size: NA
cdr3_nt: TGTGCCAGCAGCCTACGGCGAGTCCTAGCGAACACCGGGGAGCTGTTTTTT
cdr3_aa: CASSLRRVLANTGELFF

j_call: TRBJ2-3
v_call: TRBV9
d_call: NA
clone_size: NA
cdr3_nt: TGTGCCAGCAGCCCTCCCAGCGGGCTCGGCACAGATACGCAGTATTTT
cdr3_aa: CASSPPSGLGTDTQYF

j_call: TRBJ2-3
v_call: TRBV28
d_call: NA
clone_size: NA
cdr3_nt: TGTGCCAGCCCAAACGGGAGACAGAAGTCAAATACGCAGTATTTT
cdr3_aa: CASPNGRQKSNTQYF

j_call: TRBJ1-2
v_call: TRBV6-6
d_call: NA
clone_size: NA
cdr3_nt: TGTGCCAGCAGTTATAGCTTCCCGGGGATTTATGGCTACACCTTC
cdr3_aa: CASSYSFPGIYGYTF

j_call: TRBJ2-7
v_call: TRBV5-6
d_call: NA
clone_size: NA
cdr3_nt: TGTGCCAGCAGCGGGGGACGTAGCCTCTCCTTAACCTTCTACGAGCAGTACTTC
cdr3_aa: CASSGGRSLSLTFYEQYF

j_call: TRBJ2-7
v_call: TRBV7-9
d_call: NA
clone_size: few
cdr3_nt: TGTGCCAGCAGCCCCCTTCAGGGGCCCCACGAGCAGTACTTC
cdr3_aa: CASSPLQGPHEQYF

j_call: TRBJ2-1
v_call: TRBV10-3
d_call: TRBD2
clone_size: NA
cdr3_nt: TGTGCCATCAGTGATAGGGCGGGAGGGATCTACAATGAGCAGTTCTTC
cdr3_aa: CAISDRAGGIYNEQFF

j_call: TRBJ2-7
v_call: TRBV7-9
d_call: TRBD2
clone_size: NA
cdr3_nt: TGTGCCAGCAGCCCTAGGGCGGGAGGATTTTTTTACGAGCAGTACTTC
cdr3_aa: CASSPRAGGFFYEQYF

j_call: TRBJ2-1
v_call: TRBV9
d_call: TRBD2
clone_size: NA
cdr3_nt: TGTGCCAGCAGCGTATGGACTAGCGGGGAAGGGGAGCAGTTCTTC
cdr3_aa: CASSVWTSGEGEQFF

j_call: TRBJ1-1
v_call: TRBV9
d_call: NA
clone_size: NA
cdr3_nt: TGTGCCAGCAGCGGGGTGACGAACACTGAAGCTTTCTTT
cdr3_aa: CASSGVTNTEAFF

j_call: TRBJ1-4
v_call: TRBV28
d_call: NA
clone_size: NA
cdr3_nt: TGTGCCAGCAGTTCTATGGCTAATGAAAAACTGTTTTTT
cdr3_aa: CASSSMANEKLFF